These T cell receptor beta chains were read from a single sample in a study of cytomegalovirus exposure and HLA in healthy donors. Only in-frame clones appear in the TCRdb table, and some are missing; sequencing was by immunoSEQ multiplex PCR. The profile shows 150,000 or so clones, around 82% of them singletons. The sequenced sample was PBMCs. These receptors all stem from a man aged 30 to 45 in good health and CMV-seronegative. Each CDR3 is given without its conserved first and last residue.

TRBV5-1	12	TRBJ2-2	ASSALAGTGELF
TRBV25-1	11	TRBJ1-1	ASSGGGGVEAF
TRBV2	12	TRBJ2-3	ASSFRGSTDTQY
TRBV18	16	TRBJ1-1	ASSPRPPDRASNTEAF
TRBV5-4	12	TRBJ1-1	ASSSIRDKAWAF
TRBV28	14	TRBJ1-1	ASSPLSGTANTEAF
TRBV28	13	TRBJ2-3	ASSLWRGSTDTQY
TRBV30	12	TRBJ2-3	AWSLGTSTDTQY
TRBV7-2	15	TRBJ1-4	ASSLGARTGTFEKLF
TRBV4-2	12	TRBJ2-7	ASSHRTSGGEQY
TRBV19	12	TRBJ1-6	ASSSITGNSPLH
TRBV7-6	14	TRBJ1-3	ASSSRGGDDGNTIY
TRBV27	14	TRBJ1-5	ASSLGTGALNQPQH
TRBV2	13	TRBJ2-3	ASTRLAGGRDTQY
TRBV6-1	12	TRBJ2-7	ASSERAGSYEQY
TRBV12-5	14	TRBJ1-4	ASGLVRPGTNEKLF
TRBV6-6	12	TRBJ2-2	ASSTVVDTGELF
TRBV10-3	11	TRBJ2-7	AIKDREMVEQY
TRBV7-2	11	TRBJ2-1	ASSRGSYNEQF